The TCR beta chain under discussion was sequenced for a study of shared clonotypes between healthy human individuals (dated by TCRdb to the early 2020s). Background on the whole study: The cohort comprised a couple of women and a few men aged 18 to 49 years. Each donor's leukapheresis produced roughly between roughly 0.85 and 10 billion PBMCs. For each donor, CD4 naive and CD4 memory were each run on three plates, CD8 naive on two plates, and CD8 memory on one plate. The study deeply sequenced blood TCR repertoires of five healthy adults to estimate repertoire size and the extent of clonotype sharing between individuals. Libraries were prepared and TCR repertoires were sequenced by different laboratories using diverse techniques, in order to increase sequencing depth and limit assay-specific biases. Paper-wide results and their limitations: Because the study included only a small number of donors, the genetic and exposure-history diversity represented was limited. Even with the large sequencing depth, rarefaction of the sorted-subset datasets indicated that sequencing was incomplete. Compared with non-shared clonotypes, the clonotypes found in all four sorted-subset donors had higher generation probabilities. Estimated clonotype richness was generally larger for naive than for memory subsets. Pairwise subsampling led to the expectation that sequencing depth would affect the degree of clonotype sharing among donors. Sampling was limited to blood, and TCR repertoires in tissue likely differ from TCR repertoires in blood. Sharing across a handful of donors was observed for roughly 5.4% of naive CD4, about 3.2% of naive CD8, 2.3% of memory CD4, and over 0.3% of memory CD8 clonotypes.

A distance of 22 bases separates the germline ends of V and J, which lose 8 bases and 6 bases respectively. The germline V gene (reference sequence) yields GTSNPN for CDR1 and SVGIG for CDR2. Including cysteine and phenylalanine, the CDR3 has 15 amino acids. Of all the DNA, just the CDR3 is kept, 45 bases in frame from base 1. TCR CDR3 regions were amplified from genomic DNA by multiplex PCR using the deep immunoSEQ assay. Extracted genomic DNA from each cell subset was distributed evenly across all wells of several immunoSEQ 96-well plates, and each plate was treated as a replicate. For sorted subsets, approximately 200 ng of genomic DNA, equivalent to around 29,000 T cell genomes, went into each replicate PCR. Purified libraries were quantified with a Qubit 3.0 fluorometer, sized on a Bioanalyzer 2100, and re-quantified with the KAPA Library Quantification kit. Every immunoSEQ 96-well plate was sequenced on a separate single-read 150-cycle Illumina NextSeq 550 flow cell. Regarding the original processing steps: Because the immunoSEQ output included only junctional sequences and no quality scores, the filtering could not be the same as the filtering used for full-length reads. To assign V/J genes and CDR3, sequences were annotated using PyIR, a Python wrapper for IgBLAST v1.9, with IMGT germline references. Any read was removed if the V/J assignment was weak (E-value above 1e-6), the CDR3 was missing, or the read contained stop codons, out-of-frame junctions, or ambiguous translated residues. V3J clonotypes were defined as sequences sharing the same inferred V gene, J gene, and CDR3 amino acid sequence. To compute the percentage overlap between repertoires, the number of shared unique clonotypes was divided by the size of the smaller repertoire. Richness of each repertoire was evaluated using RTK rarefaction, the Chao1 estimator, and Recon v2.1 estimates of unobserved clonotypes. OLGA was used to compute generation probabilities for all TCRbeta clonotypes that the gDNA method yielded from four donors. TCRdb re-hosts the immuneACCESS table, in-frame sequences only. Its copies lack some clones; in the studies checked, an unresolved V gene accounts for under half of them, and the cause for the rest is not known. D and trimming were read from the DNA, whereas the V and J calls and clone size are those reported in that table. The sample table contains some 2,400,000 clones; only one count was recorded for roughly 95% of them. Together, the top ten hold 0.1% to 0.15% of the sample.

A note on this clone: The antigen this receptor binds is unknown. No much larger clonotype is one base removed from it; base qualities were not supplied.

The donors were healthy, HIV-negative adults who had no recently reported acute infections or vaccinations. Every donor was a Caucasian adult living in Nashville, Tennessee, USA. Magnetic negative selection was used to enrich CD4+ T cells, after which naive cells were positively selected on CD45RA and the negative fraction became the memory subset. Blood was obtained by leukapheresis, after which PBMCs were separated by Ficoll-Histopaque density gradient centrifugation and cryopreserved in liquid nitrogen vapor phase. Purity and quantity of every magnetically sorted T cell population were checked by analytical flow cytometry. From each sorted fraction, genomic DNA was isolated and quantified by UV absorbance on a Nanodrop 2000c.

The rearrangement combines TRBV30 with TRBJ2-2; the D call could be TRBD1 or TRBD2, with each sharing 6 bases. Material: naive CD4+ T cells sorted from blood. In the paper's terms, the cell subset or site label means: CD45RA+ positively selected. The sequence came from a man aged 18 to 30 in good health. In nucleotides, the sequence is TGTGCCCGGGGCGGGACACGAATAACACCCGGGGAGCTGTTTTTT. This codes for CARGGTRITPGELFF.